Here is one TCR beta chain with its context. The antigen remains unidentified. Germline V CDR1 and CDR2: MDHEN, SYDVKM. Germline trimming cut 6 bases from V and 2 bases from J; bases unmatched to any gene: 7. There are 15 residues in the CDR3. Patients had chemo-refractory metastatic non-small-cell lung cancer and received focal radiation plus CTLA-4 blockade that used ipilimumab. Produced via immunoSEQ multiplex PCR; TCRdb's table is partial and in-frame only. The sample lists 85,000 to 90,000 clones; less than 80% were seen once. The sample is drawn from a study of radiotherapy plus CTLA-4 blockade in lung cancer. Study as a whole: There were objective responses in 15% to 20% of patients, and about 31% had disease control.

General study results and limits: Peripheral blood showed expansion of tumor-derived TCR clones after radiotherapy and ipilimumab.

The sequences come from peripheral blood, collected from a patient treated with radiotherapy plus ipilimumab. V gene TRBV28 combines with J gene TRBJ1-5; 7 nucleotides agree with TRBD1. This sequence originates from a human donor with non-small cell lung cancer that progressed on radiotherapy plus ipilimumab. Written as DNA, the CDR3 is TGTGCCAGCAGCCCACAGGGGATTGGCAATCAGCCCCAGCATTTT. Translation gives CASSPQGIGNQPQHF.